This T cell receptor beta chain was sequenced for a study of molecular identifiers for immune sequencing clone quantification. Findings and caveats of the study: Effector cells kept over 99% of their molecules in clones above 20 RNA copies, while naive cells kept under 1% there. Identical TCR molecules can share a barcode, and this sharing could underestimate highly expanded clone sizes. Researchers reportedly could pick up spiked Jurkat TCR RNA from one cell mixed into 1 million or so naive cells.

Comment on this clonotype: Its antigen is undetermined. A single base separates this from a much larger clone, so it may be a read error.

Trimming left V 2 bases short and J 7 bases short, with 17 bases between. The CDR3 totals 15 residues. Germline values: CDR1 LGHNA, CDR2 YSLEER. For bulk TCR libraries, previously described methods and listed TCR primers were used. Each CDR3 protein gets one entry after TCRdb re-called the PCR reads with MiXCR. The sample holds 400,000 to 600,000 distinct CDR3 sequences, over 20% seen once. The specimen sequenced was naive CD8+ T cells from blood, with Jurkat cell RNA spiked in. Noted subset: FACS-sorted CD8+CD4-CCR7+CD45RA+ naive T cells. The sequence derives from a human donor in good health. Some libraries in this study had Jurkat cell RNA spiked in. V and J are TRBV4-3 and TRBJ2-5, with D possibly being TRBD1 (5 bases). The CDR3 reads CASSQLQAVPGTQYF. CDR3 coding DNA: TGCGCCAGCAGCCAATTACAGGCCGTACCAGGGACCCAGTACTTC.